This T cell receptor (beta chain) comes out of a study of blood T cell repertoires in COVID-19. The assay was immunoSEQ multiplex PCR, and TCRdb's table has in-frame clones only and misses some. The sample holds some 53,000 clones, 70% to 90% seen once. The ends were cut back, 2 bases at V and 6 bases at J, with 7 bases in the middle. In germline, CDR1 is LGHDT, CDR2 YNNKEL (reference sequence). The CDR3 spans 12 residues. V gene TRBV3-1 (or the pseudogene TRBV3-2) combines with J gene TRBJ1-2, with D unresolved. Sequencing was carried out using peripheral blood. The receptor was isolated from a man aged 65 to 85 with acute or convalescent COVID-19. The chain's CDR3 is CASSQILHGYTF. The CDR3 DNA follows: TGTGCCAGCAGCCAAATCCTCCATGGCTACACCTTC.